This entry is about one T cell receptor beta chain. Its antigen is still unknown. The source of the sample is a study of shared clonotypes between healthy human individuals. Study-level results: Estimated clonotype richness was generally higher in naive than memory subsets.

Some 30,000 T cell genomes (about 0.2 ug DNA) went into each sorted-subset replicate. This table comes from immunoSEQ multiplex PCR, and its TCRdb copy is limited to in-frame clones, with some not included. The sample lists 850,000 to 1,200,000 clones; around four fifths were seen once. This receptor was identified in a man in his late teens or twenties in good health. Specimen: memory CD4+ T cells sorted from blood. As for subset: CD45RA-negative fraction.

CDR3 in amino acids: CASGLGDRGSPGANVLTF. The CDR3 nucleotides are TGTGCTAGTGGTTTGGGGGACAGGGGAAGCCCTGGGGCCAACGTCCTGACTTTC. The chain couples TRBV12-5 to TRBJ2-6; 10 positions agree with TRBD1. This CDR3 is 18 amino acids long. Germline values: CDR1 LGHNT, CDR2 FRNRAP. V gave up 1 base and J gave up 2 bases; unmatched junction bases: 5.